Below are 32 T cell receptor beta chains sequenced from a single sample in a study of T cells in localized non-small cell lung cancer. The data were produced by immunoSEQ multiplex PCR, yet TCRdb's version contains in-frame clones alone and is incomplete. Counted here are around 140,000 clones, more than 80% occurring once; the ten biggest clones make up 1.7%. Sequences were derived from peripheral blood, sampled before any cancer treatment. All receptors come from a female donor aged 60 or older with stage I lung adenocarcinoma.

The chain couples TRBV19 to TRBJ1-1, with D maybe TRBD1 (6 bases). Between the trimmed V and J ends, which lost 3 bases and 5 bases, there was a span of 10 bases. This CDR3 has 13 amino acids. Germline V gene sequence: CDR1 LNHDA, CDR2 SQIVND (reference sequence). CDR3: CASSIGGTTEAFF. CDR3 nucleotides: TGTGCCAGTAGTATCGGTGGGACAACTGAAGCTTTCTTT.

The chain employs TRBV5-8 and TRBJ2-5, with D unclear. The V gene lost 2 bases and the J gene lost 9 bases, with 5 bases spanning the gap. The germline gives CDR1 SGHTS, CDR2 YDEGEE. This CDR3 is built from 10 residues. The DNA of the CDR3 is TGTGCCAGCAGCTTTGGGTCCCAGTACTTC. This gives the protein CASSFGSQYF.

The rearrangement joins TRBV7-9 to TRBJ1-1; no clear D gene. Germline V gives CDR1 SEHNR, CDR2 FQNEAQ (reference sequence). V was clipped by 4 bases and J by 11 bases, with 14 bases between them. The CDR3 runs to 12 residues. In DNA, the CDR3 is TGTGCCAGCAGCTCGTCCGTCGGTCGGGCTTTCTTT. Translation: CASSSSVGRAFF.

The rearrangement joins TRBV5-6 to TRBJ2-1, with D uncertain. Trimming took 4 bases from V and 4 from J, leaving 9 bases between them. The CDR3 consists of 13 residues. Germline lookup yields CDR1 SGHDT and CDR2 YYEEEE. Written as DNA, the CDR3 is TGTGCCAGCAGCCCCGAGACGTACAATGAGCAGTTCTTC. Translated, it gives CASSPETYNEQFF. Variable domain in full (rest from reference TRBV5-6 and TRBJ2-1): DAGVTQSPTHLIKTRGQQVTLRCSPKSGHDTVSWYQQALGQGPQFIFQYYEEEERQRGNFPDRFSGHQFPNYSSELNVNALLLGDSALYLCASSPETYNEQFFGPGTRLTVL.

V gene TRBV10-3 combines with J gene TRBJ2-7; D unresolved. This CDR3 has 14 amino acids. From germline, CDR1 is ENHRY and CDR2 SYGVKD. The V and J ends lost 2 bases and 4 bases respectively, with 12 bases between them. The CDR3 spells CAISETAEPYEQYF. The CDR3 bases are TGTGCCATCAGTGAGACGGCGGAGCCTTACGAGCAGTACTTC.

The CDR3 loop reads CSARKGQPQHF. The CDR3 DNA reads as TGCAGTGCTAGGAAGGGACAGCCCCAGCATTTT. The chain couples TRBV20-1 to TRBJ1-5; D is unclear. V was clipped by 3 bases and J by 7 bases, with 7 bases between them. Germline V CDR1 and CDR2: DFQATT, SNEGSKA (reference sequence). The CDR3 consists of 11 residues.

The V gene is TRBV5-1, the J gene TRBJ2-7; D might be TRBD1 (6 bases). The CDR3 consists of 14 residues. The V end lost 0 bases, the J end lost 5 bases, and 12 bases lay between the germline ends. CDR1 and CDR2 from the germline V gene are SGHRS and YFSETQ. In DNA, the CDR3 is TGCGCCAGCAGCTTGGGACGGGACATAGACGAGCAGTACTTC. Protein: CASSLGRDIDEQYF.

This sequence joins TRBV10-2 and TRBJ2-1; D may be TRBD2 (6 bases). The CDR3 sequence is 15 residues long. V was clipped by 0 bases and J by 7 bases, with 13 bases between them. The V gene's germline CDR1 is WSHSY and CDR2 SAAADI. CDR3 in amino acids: CASSESRGSGNEQFF. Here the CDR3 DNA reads TGCGCCAGCAGTGAGTCGAGGGGTAGCGGAAATGAGCAGTTCTTC.

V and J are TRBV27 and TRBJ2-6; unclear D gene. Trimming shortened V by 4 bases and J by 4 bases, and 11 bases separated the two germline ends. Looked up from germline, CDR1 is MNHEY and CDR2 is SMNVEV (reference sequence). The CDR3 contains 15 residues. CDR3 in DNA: TGTGCCAGCAGTTCCTTCCTGGGGGGGGCCAACGTCCTGACTTTC. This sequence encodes CASSSFLGGANVLTF.

The CDR3 is CASSFLGGTDTQYF. CDR3 sequence (DNA): TGTGCCAGCAGTTTTTTGGGAGGCACAGATACGCAGTATTTT. The chain uses TRBV27 and TRBJ2-3; maybe TRBD2 (5 bases). The V gene's germline CDR1 is MNHEY and CDR2 SMNVEV (reference sequence). CDR3 size: 14 residues. V was trimmed by 3 bases and J by 1 base, leaving 8 bases between them.

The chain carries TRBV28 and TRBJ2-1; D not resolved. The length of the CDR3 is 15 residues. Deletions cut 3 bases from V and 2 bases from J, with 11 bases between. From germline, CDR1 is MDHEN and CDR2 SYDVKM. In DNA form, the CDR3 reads TGTGCCAGCAGTTTTCGGGTCGCGGCCTACAATGAGCAGTTCTTC. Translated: CASSFRVAAYNEQFF.

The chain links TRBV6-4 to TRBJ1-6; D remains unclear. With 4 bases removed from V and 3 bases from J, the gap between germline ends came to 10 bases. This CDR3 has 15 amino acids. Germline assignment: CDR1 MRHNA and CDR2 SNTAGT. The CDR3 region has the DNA TGTGCCAGCAGTGTCGACATGGGCTATAATTCACCCCTCCACTTT. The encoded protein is CASSVDMGYNSPLHF.

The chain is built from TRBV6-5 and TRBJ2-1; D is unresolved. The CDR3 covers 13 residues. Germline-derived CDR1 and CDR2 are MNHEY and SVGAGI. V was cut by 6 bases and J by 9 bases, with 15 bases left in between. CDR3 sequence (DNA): TGTGCCAGCAGACGTAGGTTCGTGGGTGAGCAGTTCTTC. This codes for CASRRRFVGEQFF.

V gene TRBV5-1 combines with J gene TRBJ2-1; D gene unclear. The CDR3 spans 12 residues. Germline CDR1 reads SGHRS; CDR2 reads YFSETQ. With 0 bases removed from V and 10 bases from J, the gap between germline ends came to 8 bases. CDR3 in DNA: TGCGCCAGCAGCTTGGTTCACCCGGAGCAGTTCTTC. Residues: CASSLVHPEQFF.

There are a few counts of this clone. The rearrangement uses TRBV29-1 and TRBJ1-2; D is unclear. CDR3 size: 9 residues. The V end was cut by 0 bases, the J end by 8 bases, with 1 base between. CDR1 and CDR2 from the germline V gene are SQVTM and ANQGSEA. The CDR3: CSVEEGYTF. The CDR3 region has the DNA TGCAGCGTTGAAGAGGGCTACACCTTC.

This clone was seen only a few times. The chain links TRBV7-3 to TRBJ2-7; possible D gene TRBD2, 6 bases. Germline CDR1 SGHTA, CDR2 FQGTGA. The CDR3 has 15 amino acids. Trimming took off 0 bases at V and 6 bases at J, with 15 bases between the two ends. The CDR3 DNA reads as TGTGCCAGCAGCTTAACTCCGGACGGAGCGGGCGAGCAGTACTTC. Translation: CASSLTPDGAGEQYF.

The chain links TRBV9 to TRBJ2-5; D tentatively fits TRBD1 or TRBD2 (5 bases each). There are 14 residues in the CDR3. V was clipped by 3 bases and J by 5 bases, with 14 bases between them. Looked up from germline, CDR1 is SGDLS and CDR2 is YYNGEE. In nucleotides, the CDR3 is TGTGCCAGCAGCGAGACCGTGGGGACCGAGACCCAGTACTTC. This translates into CASSETVGTETQYF.

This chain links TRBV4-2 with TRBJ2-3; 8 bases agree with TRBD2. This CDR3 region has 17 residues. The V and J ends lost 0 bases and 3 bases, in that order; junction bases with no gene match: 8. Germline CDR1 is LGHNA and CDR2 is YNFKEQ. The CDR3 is CASSQEASGSTTDTQYF. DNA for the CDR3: TGTGCCAGCAGCCAAGAAGCGAGCGGGAGCACGACAGATACGCAGTATTTT.

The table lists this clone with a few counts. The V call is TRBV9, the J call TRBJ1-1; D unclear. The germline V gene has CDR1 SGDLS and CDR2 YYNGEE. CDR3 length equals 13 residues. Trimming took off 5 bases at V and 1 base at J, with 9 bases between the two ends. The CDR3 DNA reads TGTGCCAGCAGAGGTCCGGCGAACACTGAAGCTTTCTTT. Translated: CASRGPANTEAFF.

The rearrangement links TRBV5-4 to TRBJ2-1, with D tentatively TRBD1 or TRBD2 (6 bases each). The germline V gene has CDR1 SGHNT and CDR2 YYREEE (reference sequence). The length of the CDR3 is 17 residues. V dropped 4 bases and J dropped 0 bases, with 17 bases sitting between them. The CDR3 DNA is TGTGCCAGCAGCCCGTGGGGGGCGGTCAGCTCCTACAATGAGCAGTTCTTC. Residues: CASSPWGAVSSYNEQFF.

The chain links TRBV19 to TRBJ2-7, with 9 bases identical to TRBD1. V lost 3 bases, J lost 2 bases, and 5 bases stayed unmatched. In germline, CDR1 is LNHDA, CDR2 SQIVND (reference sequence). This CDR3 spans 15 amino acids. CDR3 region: CASSIPGQGTYEQYF. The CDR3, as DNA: TGTGCCAGTAGTATCCCCGGACAGGGGACCTACGAGCAGTACTTC.

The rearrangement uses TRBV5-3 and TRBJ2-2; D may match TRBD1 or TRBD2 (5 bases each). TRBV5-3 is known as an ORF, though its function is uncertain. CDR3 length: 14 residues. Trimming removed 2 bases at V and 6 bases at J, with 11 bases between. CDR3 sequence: CARSFGGPPGELFF. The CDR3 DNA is TGTGCCAGAAGCTTTGGGGGTCCTCCCGGGGAGCTGTTTTTT.

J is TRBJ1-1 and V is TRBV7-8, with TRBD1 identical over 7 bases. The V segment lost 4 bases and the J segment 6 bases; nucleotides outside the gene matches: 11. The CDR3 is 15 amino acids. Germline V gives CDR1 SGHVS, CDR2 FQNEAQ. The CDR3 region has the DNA TGTGCCAGCAGCTCACCCTATAGGGGGCGGGCTGAAGCTTTCTTT. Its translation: CASSSPYRGRAEAFF.

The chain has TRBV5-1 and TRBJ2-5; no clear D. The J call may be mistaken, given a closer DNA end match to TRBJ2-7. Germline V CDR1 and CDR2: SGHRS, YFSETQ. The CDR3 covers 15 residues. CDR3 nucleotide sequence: TGCGCCAGCAGCGACGGGCTCCCTGGCGCCCACGAGCAGTACTTC. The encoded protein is CASSDGLPGAHEQYF.

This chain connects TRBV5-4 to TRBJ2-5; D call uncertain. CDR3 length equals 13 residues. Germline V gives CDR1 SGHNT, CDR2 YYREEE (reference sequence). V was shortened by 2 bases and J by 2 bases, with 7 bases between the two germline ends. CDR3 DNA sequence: TGTGCCAGCAGCTTAACGTGGCAAGAGACCCAGTACTTC. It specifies CASSLTWQETQYF.

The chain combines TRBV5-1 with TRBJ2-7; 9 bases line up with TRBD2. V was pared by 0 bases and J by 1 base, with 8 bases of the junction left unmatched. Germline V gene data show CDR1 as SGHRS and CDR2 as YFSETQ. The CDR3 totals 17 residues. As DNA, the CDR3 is TGCGCCAGCAGCTTGGCTTTTAGCGGGGGACCTTCCTACGAGCAGTACTTC. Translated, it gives CASSLAFSGGPSYEQYF.

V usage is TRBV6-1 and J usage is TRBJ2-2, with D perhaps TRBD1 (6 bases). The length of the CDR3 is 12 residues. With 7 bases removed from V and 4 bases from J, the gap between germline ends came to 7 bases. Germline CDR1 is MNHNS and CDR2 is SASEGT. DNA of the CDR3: TGTGCCAGCACCAGGGGCACCGGGGAGCTGTTTTTT. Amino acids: CASTRGTGELFF.

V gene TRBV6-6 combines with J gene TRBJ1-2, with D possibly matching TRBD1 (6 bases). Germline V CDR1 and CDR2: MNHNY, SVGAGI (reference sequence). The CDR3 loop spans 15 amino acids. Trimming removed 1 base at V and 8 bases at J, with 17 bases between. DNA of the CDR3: TGTGCCAGCAGTTACTTCGCACGGGCAGGGGAAGGCTACACCTTC. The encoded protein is CASSYFARAGEGYTF.

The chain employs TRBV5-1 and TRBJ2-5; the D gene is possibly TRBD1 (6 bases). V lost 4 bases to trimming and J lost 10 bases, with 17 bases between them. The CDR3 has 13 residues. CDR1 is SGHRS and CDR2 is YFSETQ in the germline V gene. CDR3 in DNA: TGCGCCAGCAGCCCTGACAGGCCCCTGGTCCAGTACTTC. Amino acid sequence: CASSPDRPLVQYF.

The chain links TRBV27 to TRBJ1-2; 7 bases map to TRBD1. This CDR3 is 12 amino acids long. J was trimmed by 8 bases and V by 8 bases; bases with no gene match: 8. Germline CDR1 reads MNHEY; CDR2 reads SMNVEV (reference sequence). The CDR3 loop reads CASQTGAGGYTF. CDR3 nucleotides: TGTGCCAGCCAAACAGGGGCTGGGGGCTACACCTTC.

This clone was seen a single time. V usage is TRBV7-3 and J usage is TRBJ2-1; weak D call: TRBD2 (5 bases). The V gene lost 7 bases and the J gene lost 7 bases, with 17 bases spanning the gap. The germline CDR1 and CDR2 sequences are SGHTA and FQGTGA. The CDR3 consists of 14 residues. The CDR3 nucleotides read TGTGCCAGCACCCCGGACTCATCCAGGAATGAGCAGTTCTTC. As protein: CASTPDSSRNEQFF.

The CDR3 spells CASIISQGETQYF. In DNA, the CDR3 is TGTGCCAGCATAATATCTCAGGGAGAGACCCAGTACTTC. This chain connects TRBV7-9 to TRBJ2-5; maybe TRBD1 (5 bases). CDR3 length equals 13 residues. Trimming pared 7 bases from V and 4 bases from J, leaving 13 bases between. Germline lookup yields CDR1 SEHNR and CDR2 FQNEAQ (reference sequence).